This entry lists 28 T cell receptor beta chains sequenced from one sample in a study of early T cells in non-severe SARS-CoV-2 infection. One entry per CDR3 protein results from TCRdb running MiXCR on the 5' RACE reads. The sample yields roughly 93,000 distinct CDR3 sequences, 9.5% to 11% seen once. The material sequenced was whole blood. These TCRs come from an adult who was a healthcare worker with PCR-confirmed SARS-CoV-2 infection or an uninfected control (not recorded which).

This rearrangement joins TRBV4-1 to TRBJ2-3, with 10 bases identical to TRBD2. Germline V gene data show CDR1 as MGHRA and CDR2 as YSYEKL. V shed 3 bases, J shed 4 bases, and the junction held 10 bases outside the gene matches. The length of the CDR3 is 17 residues. The CDR3 DNA reads TGCGCCAGCAGCCAGACCTTTCTAGCGGGAGTTGCAGATACGCAGTATTTT. Amino acid sequence: CASSQTFLAGVADTQYF.

The chain joins TRBV5-1 to TRBJ2-1; weak D call: TRBD2 (6 bases). Trimming stripped 2 bases from V and 9 bases from J, with 15 bases between. Germline CDR1 is SGHRS and CDR2 is YFSETQ. The CDR3 is made up of 14 amino acids. The CDR3 region is CASSFGDGGSEQFF. CDR3 nucleotides: TGCGCCAGCAGCTTTGGGGACGGGGGAAGTGAGCAGTTCTTC.

This clonotype was observed many times. V gene TRBV7-2 combines with J gene TRBJ1-2; maybe TRBD1 (6 bases). Germline CDR1 SGHTA, CDR2 FQGNSA. This CDR3 spans 16 amino acids. V was cut by 0 bases and J by 2 bases, with 13 bases left in between. CDR3 amino acids: CASSLALGHPNYGYTF. The CDR3, as DNA: TGTGCCAGCAGCTTAGCCCTGGGACACCCAAACTATGGCTACACCTTC.

This clonotype was observed a handful of times. The chain combines TRBV12-3 or TRBV12-4 with TRBJ1-1; D might be TRBD1 (6 bases). The CDR3 runs to 15 residues. The V end lost 5 bases, the J end lost 3 bases, and 16 bases lay between the germline ends. CDR3 sequence (DNA): TGTGCCAGCAGTAAAATCCGGGACACCTACACTGAAGCTTTCTTT. It yields the protein CASSKIRDTYTEAFF.

This clonotype has only a few counts. The CDR3 region has the DNA TGTGCCAGCAGCATACAGGGGGCAGGGTCACCCCTCCACTTT. Its translation is CASSIQGAGSPLHF. The chain combines TRBV27 with TRBJ1-6, with TRBD1 matching over 9 bases. The CDR3 covers 14 residues. The V and J ends lost 6 bases and 10 bases, in that order; junction bases with no gene match: 7. The germline V gene has CDR1 MNHEY and CDR2 SMNVEV (reference sequence).

In its sample, this clonotype was seen a few times. The chain carries TRBV6-5 and TRBJ2-5; TRBD1 might be the D (6 bases). Germline CDR1 MNHEY, CDR2 SVGAGI. V was trimmed by 6 bases and J by 4 bases, leaving 12 bases between them. CDR3 size: 13 residues. CDR3 sequence (DNA): TGTGCCAGCAGATACGACAGGAGAGAGACCCAGTACTTC. Residues: CASRYDRRETQYF.

This clonotype was observed many times. The chain employs TRBV21-1 and TRBJ1-1. TRBV21-1 constitutes a pseudogene. The CDR3 is 13 residues long. CDR3 coding DNA: TGTGCCCGCCGAAGTCCCAGGATCACTGAAGCTTTCTTT. It is translated as CARRSPRITEAFF.

This clonotype was seen at least ten times. For the CDR3, the DNA is TGCAGTGCTAGAGATCCGGGACTAGCGGGAACTACGCAGTATTTT. Residues: CSARDPGLAGTTQYF. V is TRBV20-1 and J is TRBJ2-3; 13 bases are shared with TRBD2. J gave up 8 bases and V 0 bases, and 5 bases lay outside the gene matches. The CDR3 has 15 residues. Germline V gives CDR1 DFQATT, CDR2 SNEGSKA (reference sequence).

As DNA, the CDR3 is TGTGCCAGCAGTTTTGCGGGGTTGCAAGAGACCCAGTACTTC. As protein: CASSFAGLQETQYF. The chain has TRBV12-3 or TRBV12-4 and TRBJ2-5; D is possibly TRBD2 (6 bases). CDR3 length: 14 amino acids. With 3 bases removed from V and 2 bases from J, the gap between germline ends came to 10 bases.

The CDR3 DNA is TGTGCCAGCAGTTACTCCCGGGCGGCGGGGGGACCCGAGCAGTTCTTC. This sequence encodes CASSYSRAAGGPEQFF. V usage is TRBV6-5 and J usage is TRBJ2-1; 8 nucleotides align to TRBD2. With 0 bases clipped from V and 10 bases from J, the junction kept 11 bases outside the gene matches. Germline V gives CDR1 MNHEY, CDR2 SVGAGI. CDR3 size: 16 residues.

This clonotype was seen a handful of times. The chain has TRBV5-6 and TRBJ1-1; no clear D gene. Germline values: CDR1 SGHDT, CDR2 YYEEEE. This CDR3 contains 15 residues. Trimming stripped 2 bases from V and 7 bases from J, with 18 bases between. CDR3 sequence: CASSFGIPSTGEAFF. The CDR3 DNA follows: TGTGCCAGCAGCTTCGGAATCCCATCGACTGGTGAAGCTTTCTTT.

This clonotype was observed at least ten times. V is TRBV5-1 and J is TRBJ1-1, with no clear D. CDR1 is SGHRS and CDR2 is YFSETQ in the germline V gene. The CDR3 covers 15 residues. Deletions cut 3 bases from V and 3 bases from J, with 15 bases between. The CDR3 is CASSSMGRAYTEAFF. CDR3 nucleotide sequence: TGCGCCAGCAGCTCCATGGGTAGGGCCTACACTGAAGCTTTCTTT.

In its sample, this clonotype was seen a few times. This rearrangement joins TRBV10-1 to TRBJ2-5; 13 bases match TRBD2. J lost 3 bases, V lost 0 bases, and 16 bases had no gene match. CDR3 length: 21 residues. CDR1 and CDR2 (germline): WNHNN, SYGVQD (reference sequence). This chain's CDR3 is CASSESLKGLAGPMVEETQYF. Here the CDR3 DNA reads TGCGCCAGCAGTGAGTCTCTTAAGGGACTAGCGGGGCCCATGGTGGAAGAGACCCAGTACTTC.

The V and J genes are TRBV29-1 and TRBJ2-7; the D is unclear. V was trimmed by 0 bases and J by 3 bases, leaving 6 bases between them. This CDR3 comprises 12 residues. In germline, CDR1 is SQVTM, CDR2 ANQGSEA. The CDR3 coding sequence is TGCAGCGTTGAAGATGCGGACTACGAGCAGTACTTC. Its translation: CSVEDADYEQYF.

This clonotype was detected ten times or more. The genes are TRBV7-8 and TRBJ2-1; D remains ambiguous. V dropped 5 bases and J dropped 8 bases, with 19 bases sitting between them. Germline V gene lookup returns CDR1 SGHVS and CDR2 FQNEAQ. The CDR3 totals 15 residues. The CDR3 spells CASSPTGPVVDEQFF. The CDR3 DNA is TGTGCCAGCAGCCCCACCGGGCCGGTCGTAGATGAGCAGTTCTTC.

This clonotype has a handful of counts. The chain joins TRBV5-1 to TRBJ1-2; TRBD1 might be the D (5 bases). CDR1 is SGHRS and CDR2 is YFSETQ in the germline V gene. The V gene lost 1 base and the J gene lost 5 bases, with 12 bases spanning the gap. The CDR3 has 14 residues. The CDR3 is CASSLLSREYGYTF. DNA of the CDR3: TGCGCCAGCAGCTTGTTAAGCAGGGAATATGGCTACACCTTC.

J is TRBJ2-7 and V is TRBV20-1; a weak D match, TRBD1 (5 bases). CDR1 and CDR2 (germline): DFQATT, SNEGSKA (reference sequence). The CDR3 spans 13 residues. Trimming took 3 bases from V and 2 from J, leaving 11 bases between them. CDR3 protein: CSARRQGAYEQYF. CDR3 coding DNA: TGCAGTGCTAGGAGGCAGGGTGCCTACGAGCAGTACTTC.

This clonotype was seen repeatedly, ten times or more. V usage is TRBV7-9 and J usage is TRBJ2-3; TRBD2 matches at 9 bases. Germline CDR1 is SEHNR and CDR2 is FQNEAQ (reference sequence). This CDR3 is built from 15 residues. V lost 4 bases, J lost 5 bases, and 7 bases stayed unmatched. Written as DNA, the CDR3 is TGTGCCAGCAGCTACAGCGGGGGGAAATTAGATACGCAGTATTTT. Amino acids: CASSYSGGKLDTQYF. Filled out from reference TRBV7-9 and TRBJ2-3, the complete variable domain reads DTGVSQNPRHKITKRGQNVTFRCDPISEHNRLYWYRQTLGQGPEFLTYFQNEAQLEKSRLLSDRFSAERPKGSFSTLEIQRTEQGDSAMYLCASSYSGGKLDTQYFGPGTRLTVL.

The chain carries TRBV6-4 and TRBJ1-1; D remains ambiguous. The CDR3 covers 14 residues. Germline-derived CDR1 and CDR2 are MRHNA and SNTAGT. Trimming took off 6 bases at V and 8 bases at J, with 19 bases between the two ends. In nucleotides, the CDR3 is TGTGCCAGCAGAGTGGACGCCCGGTCAACCGAAGCTTTCTTT. Its protein product is CASRVDARSTEAFF.

This sequence joins TRBV2 and TRBJ1-6; D is uncertain. The V and J ends lost 5 bases and 0 bases respectively, with 8 bases between them. The germline gives CDR1 SNHLY, CDR2 FYNNEI. The CDR3 length is 15 residues. CDR3 residues: CASSQESSYNSPLHF. CDR3 bases: TGTGCCAGCAGTCAGGAGAGCTCCTATAATTCACCCCTCCACTTT.

The sample holds many counts of this clonotype. This chain links TRBV20-1 with TRBJ1-1; the D gene is possibly TRBD1 (6 bases). CDR1 and CDR2 from the germline V gene are DFQATT and SNEGSKA (reference sequence). The CDR3 has 15 amino acids. The V and J ends lost 6 bases and 1 base respectively, with 18 bases between them. CDR3 nucleotides: TGCAGTGCCCACCACCCCGGACAGTCGAACACTGAAGCTTTCTTT. It specifies CSAHHPGQSNTEAFF.

This clonotype came up a few times. This sequence joins TRBV18 and TRBJ1-1; perhaps TRBD1 as D (5 bases). The germline V gene encodes CDR1 KGHSH and CDR2 LQKENI. This CDR3 region has 21 residues. V was shortened by 4 bases and J by 0 bases, with 30 bases between the two germline ends. CDR3 loop: CASSLRYGAYRRRGVNTEAFF. Here the CDR3 DNA reads TGTGCCAGCTCACTACGCTACGGGGCCTACAGGCGCCGAGGCGTGAACACTGAAGCTTTCTTT.

This clonotype showed up many times. This rearrangement joins TRBV30 to TRBJ2-7, with 9 bases lining up with TRBD1. CDR3 length equals 12 residues. Trimming removed 5 bases from V and 7 bases from J; junction bases left unmatched: 6. From germline, CDR1 is GTSNPN and CDR2 SVGIG (reference sequence). Here the CDR3 reads CAWSGQGREQYF. CDR3 bases: TGTGCCTGGTCAGGACAGGGGAGAGAGCAGTACTTC.

This clonotype showed up many times. The chain employs TRBV6-1 and TRBJ2-5; D perhaps matches TRBD2 (6 bases). This CDR3 contains 14 residues. V lost 7 bases and J lost 2, with 14 bases in between. Per germline, CDR1 MNHNS and CDR2 SASEGT. The CDR3 DNA reads as TGTGCCAGCACGTTCCAGGGAGGACAAGAGACCCAGTACTTC. Translation: CASTFQGGQETQYF.

The chain employs TRBV6-5 and TRBJ2-1; D perhaps matches TRBD1 (6 bases). This CDR3 spans 16 amino acids. V was shortened by 2 bases and J by 0 bases, with 11 bases between the two germline ends. Per the germline V gene, CDR1 is MNHEY and CDR2 is SVGAGI. The CDR3 here is CASSYGDRSSYNEQFF. The CDR3 coding sequence is TGTGCCAGCAGTTACGGCGACAGGAGCTCCTACAATGAGCAGTTCTTC.

The table lists this clonotype with many counts. The chain links TRBV12-3 or TRBV12-4 to TRBJ1-2; 8 bases are shared with TRBD1. The CDR3 contains 14 residues. The trim removed 6 bases at V and 2 bases at J, leaving 5 bases unmatched. CDR3 sequence (DNA): TGTGCCAGCAGCCCCCGACAGGGGAACTATGGCTACACCTTC. It yields the protein CASSPRQGNYGYTF.

In this sample, this clonotype turned up a few times. V and J are TRBV28 and TRBJ1-4; 10 bases match TRBD1. The CDR3 totals 15 residues. The trim removed 3 bases at V and 11 bases at J, leaving 9 bases unmatched. Germline CDR1 and CDR2: MDHEN and SYDVKM. The CDR3 region has the DNA TGTGCCAGCAGTTTTACCGGGACAGGGGTACTGAAACTGTTTTTT. Translation: CASSFTGTGVLKLFF.

The chain combines TRBV5-1 with TRBJ2-7, with 8 bases that match TRBD1. This CDR3 has 15 amino acids. Germline trimming cut 4 bases from V and 2 bases from J; bases unmatched to any gene: 8. Germline CDR1 is SGHRS and CDR2 is YFSETQ. DNA for the CDR3: TGCGCCAGCAGCGGTAAGGACAGGGACCCCTACGAGCAGTACTTC. This gives the protein CASSGKDRDPYEQYF.